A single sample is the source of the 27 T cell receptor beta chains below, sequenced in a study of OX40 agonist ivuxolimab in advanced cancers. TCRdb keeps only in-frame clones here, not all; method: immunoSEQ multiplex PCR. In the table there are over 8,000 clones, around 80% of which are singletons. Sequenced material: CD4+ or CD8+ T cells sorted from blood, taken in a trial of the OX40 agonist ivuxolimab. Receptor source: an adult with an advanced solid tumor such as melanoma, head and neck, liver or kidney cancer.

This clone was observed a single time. CDR3 nucleotides: TGCGCCAGCAGCCAACATGCGACTAGCGGTTTCACAGATACGCAGTATTTT. Amino acid sequence: CASSQHATSGFTDTQYF. The chain carries TRBV4-1 and TRBJ2-3; 9 bases agree with TRBD2. V shed 2 bases and J 2 bases; nucleotides not matched to a gene: 8. Germline loops: CDR1 MGHRA, CDR2 YSYEKL. The CDR3 totals 17 residues.

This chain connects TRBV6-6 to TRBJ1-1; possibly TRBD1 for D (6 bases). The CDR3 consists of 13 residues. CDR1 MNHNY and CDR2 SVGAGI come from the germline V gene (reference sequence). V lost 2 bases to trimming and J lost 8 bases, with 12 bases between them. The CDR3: CASSYLGGKEAFF. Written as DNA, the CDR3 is TGTGCCAGCAGTTACCTAGGGGGTAAAGAAGCTTTCTTT.

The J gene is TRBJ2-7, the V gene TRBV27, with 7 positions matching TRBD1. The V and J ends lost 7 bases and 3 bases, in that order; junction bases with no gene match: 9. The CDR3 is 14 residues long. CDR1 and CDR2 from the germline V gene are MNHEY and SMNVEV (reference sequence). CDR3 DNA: TGTGCCAGCAAGGGGCAGGGGGACGGCTACGAGCAGTACTTC. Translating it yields CASKGQGDGYEQYF.

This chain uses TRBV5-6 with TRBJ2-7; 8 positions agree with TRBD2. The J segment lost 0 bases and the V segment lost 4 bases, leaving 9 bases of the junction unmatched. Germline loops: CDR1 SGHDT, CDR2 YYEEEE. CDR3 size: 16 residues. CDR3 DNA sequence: TGTGCCAGCAGCCTCCCGACTAGCGCGAGCTCCTACGAGCAGTACTTC. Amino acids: CASSLPTSASSYEQYF.

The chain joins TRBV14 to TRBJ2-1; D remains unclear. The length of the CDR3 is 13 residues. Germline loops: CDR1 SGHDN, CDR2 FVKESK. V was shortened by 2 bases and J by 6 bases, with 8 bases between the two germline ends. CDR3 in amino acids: CASSQFSSNEQFF. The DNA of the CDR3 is TGTGCCAGCAGCCAATTCTCTAGCAATGAGCAGTTCTTC.

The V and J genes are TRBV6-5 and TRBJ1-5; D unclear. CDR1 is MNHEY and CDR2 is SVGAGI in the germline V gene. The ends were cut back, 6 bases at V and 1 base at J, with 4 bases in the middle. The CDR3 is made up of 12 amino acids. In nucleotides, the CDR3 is TGTGCCAGCAGCCAGAGCAATCAGCCCCAGCATTTT. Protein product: CASSQSNQPQHF.

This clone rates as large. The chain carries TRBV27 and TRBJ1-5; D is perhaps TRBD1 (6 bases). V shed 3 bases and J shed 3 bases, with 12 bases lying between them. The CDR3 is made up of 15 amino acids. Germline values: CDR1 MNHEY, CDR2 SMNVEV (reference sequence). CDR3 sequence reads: CASSFDGGLNQPQHF. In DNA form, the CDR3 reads TGTGCCAGCAGTTTCGATGGGGGCCTCAATCAGCCCCAGCATTTT.

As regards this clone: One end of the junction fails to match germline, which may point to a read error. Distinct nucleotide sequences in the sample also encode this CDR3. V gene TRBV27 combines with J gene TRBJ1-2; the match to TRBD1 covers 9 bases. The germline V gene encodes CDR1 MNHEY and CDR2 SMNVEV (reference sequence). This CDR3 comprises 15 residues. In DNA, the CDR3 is TGTGCTAGCAGTTTAGGGGGGGACAGGGTCTATGGCTACACCTTC. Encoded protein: CASSLGGDRVYGYTF.

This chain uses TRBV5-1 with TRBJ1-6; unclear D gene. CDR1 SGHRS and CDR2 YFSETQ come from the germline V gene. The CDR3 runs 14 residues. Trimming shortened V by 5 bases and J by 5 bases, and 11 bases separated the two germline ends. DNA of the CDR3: TGCGCCAGCAGGCCCTGGTCGGATAATTCACCCCTCCACTTT. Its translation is CASRPWSDNSPLHF.

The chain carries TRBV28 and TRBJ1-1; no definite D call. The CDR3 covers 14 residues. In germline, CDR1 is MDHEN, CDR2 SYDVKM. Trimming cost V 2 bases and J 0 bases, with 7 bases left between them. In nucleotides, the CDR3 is TGTGCCAGCAGTTTAACGGGGTTGAACACTGAAGCTTTCTTT. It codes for CASSLTGLNTEAFF. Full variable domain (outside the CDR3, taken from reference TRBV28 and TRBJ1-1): DVKVTQSSRYLVKRTGEKVFLECVQDMDHENMFWYRQDPGLGLRLIYFSYDVKMKEKGDIPEGYSVSREKKERFSLILESASTNQTSMYLCASSLTGLNTEAFFGQGTRLTVV.

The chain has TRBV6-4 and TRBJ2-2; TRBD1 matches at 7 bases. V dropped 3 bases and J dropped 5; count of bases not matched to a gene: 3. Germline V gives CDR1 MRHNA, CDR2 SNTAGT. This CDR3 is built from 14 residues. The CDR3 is CASSEGGDTGELFF. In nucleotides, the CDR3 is TGTGCCAGCAGTGAAGGGGGCGATACCGGGGAGCTGTTTTTT.

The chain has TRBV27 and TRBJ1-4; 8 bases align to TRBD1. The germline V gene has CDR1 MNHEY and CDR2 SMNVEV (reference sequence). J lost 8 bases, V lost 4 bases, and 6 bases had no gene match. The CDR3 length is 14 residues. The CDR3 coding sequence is TGTGCCAGCAGTTCCGGGACAGGTGGGGAAAAACTGTTTTTT. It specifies CASSSGTGGEKLFF.

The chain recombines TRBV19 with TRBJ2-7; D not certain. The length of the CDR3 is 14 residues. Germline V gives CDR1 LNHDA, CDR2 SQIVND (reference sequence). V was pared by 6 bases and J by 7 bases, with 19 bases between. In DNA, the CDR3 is TGTGCCAGTAGCCCCGGATACCCTCCTACGGAGCAGTACTTC. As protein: CASSPGYPPTEQYF.

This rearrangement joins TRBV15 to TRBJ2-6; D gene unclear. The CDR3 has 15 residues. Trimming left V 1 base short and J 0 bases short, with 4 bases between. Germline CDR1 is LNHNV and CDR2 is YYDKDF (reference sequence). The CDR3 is CATSRGGSGANVLTF. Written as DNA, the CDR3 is TGTGCCACCAGCAGAGGGGGCTCTGGGGCCAACGTCCTGACTTTC.

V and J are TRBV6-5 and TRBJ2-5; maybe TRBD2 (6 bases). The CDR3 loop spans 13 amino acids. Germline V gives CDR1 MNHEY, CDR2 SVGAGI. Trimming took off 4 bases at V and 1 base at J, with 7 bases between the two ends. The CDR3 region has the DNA TGTGCCAGCAGTTGGAGGGTCCAAGAGACCCAGTACTTC. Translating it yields CASSWRVQETQYF.

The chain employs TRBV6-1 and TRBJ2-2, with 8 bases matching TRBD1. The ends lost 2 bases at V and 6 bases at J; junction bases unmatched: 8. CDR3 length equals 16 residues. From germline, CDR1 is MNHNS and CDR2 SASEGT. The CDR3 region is CASSESPDRDAGELFF. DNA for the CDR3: TGTGCCAGCAGTGAATCCCCGGACAGGGATGCCGGGGAGCTGTTTTTT.

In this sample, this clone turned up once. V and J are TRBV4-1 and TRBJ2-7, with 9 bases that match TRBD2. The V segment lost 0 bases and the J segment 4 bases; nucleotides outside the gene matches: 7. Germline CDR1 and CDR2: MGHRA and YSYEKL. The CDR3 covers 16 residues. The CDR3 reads CASSQDGAGGSYEQYF. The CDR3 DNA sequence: TGCGCCAGCAGCCAAGATGGGGCGGGAGGGTCGTACGAGCAGTACTTC.

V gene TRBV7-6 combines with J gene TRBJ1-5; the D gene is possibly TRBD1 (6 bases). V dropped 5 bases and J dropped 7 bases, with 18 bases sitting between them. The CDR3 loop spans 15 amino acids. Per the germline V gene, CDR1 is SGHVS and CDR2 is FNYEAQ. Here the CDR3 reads CASSPGAAGMQPQHF. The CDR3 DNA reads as TGTGCCAGCAGCCCAGGGGCAGCAGGGATGCAGCCCCAGCATTTT.

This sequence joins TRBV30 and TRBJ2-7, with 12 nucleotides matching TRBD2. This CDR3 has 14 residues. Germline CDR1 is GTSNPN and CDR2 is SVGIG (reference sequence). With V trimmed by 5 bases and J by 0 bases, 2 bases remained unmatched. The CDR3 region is CAWGLAGRSYEQYF. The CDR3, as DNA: TGTGCCTGGGGACTAGCGGGGCGCTCCTACGAGCAGTACTTC.

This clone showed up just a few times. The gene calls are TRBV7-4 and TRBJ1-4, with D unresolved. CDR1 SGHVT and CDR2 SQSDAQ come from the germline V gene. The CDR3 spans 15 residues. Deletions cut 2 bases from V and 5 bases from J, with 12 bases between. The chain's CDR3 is CASSLLTEKNEKLFF. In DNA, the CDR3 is TGTGCCAGCAGCTTACTGACCGAGAAGAATGAAAAACTGTTTTTT.

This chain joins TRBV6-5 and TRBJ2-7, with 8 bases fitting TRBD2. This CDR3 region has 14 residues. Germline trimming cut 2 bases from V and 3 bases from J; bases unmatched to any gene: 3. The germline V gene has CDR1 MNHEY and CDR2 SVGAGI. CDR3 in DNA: TGTGCCAGCAGTTACGGTACTAGCGGCTACGAGCAGTACTTC. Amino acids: CASSYGTSGYEQYF.

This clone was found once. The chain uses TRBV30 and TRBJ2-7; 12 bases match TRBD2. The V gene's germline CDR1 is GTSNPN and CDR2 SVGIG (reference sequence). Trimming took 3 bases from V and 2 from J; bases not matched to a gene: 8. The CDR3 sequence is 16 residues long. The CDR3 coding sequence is TGTGCCTGGAGGGATCTAGCGGGAGGGGGAGCCTACGAGCAGTACTTC. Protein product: CAWRDLAGGGAYEQYF.

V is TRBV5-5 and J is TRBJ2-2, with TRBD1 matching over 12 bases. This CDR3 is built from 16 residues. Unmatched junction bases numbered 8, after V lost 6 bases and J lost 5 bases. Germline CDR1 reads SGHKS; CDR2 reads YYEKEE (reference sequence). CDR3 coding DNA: TGTGCCAGCAACCCAGGGGACAGGGGGCTGACCGGGGAGCTGTTTTTT. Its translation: CASNPGDRGLTGELFF. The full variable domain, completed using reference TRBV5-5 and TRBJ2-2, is DAGVTQSPTHLIKTRGQQVTLRCSPISGHKSVSWYQQVLGQGPQFIFQYYEKEERGRGNFPDRFSARQFPNYSSELNVNALLLGDSALYLCASNPGDRGLTGELFFGEGSRLTVL.

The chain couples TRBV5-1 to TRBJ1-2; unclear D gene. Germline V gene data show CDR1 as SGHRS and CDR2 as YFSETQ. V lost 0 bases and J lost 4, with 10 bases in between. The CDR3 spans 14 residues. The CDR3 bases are TGCGCCAGCAGCTTGGCCCGGAATTCCTATGGCTACACCTTC. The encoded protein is CASSLARNSYGYTF.

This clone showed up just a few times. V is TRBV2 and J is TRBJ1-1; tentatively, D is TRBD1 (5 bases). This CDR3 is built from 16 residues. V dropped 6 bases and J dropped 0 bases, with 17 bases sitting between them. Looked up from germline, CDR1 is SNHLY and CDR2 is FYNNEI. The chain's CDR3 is CASSVRQNDMNTEAFF. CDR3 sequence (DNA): TGTGCCAGCAGCGTAAGACAGAACGACATGAACACTGAAGCTTTCTTT.

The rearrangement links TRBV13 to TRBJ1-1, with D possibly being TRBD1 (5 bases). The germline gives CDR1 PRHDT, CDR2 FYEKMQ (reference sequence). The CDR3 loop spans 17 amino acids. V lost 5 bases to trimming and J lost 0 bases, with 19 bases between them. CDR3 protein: CASSPYGTSGMNTEAFF. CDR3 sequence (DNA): TGTGCCAGCAGCCCGTACGGGACCTCTGGCATGAACACTGAAGCTTTCTTT.

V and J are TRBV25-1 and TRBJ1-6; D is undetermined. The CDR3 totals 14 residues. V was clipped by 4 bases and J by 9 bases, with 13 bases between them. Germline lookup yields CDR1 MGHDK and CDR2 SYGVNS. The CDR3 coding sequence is TGTGCCAGCAGTGGGTACGGGGTTATTTCACCCCTCCACTTT. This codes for CASSGYGVISPLHF.